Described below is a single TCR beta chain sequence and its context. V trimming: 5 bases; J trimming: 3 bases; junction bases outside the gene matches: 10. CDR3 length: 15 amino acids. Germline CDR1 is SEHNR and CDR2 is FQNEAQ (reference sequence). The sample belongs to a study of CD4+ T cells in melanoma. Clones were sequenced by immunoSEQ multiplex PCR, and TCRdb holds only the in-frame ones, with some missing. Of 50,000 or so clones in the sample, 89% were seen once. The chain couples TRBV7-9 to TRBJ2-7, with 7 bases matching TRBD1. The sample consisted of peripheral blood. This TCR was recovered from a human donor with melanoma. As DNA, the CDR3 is TGTGCCAGCAGCCAAACCGGGACAGCTTTCTACGAGCAGTACTTC. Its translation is CASSQTGTAFYEQYF.